Below are 8 T cell receptor beta chains sequenced from a single sample in a study of shared clonotypes between healthy human individuals. Here immunoSEQ multiplex PCR was the method, and the copy in TCRdb shows in-frame clones only, minus some. Of more than 2 million clones listed, 85% to 95% were seen once; the top ten hold around 0.13%. The sequenced material came from naive CD4+ T cells sorted from blood. This sample's subset: CD45RA+ positively selected. Receptor source: a man younger than 35 in good health.

This clone was recorded once. The chain uses TRBV2 and TRBJ2-2; D is possibly TRBD2 (5 bases). The CDR3 is 15 amino acids. V shed 2 bases and J shed 5 bases, with 12 bases lying between them. CDR1 is SNHLY, CDR2 FYNNEI, per germline. CDR3 DNA sequence: TGTGCCAGCAGTGAACTCCCATCGGGGACCGGGGAGCTGTTTTTT. Amino acid sequence: CASSELPSGTGELFF.

The chain links TRBV4-1 to TRBJ1-4; 10 bases fit TRBD1. J gave up 8 bases and V 4 bases, and 7 bases lay outside the gene matches. There are 15 residues in the CDR3. Per the germline V gene, CDR1 is MGHRA and CDR2 is YSYEKL. The CDR3 region has the DNA TGCGCCAGCAGCCGTGGACAGGGGGGTCGAGAAAAACTGTTTTTT. Translation gives CASSRGQGGREKLFF.

The CDR3 sequence: CASSLGQVEIIETQYF. The CDR3 bases are TGTGCCAGCAGCTTAGGGCAGGTCGAGATTATAGAGACCCAGTACTTC. The J gene is TRBJ2-5, the V gene TRBV7-9; D unclear. The CDR3 consists of 16 residues. The V gene's germline CDR1 is SEHNR and CDR2 FQNEAQ (reference sequence). Trimming stripped 1 base from V and 4 bases from J, with 16 bases between.

This clone was counted a few times. The chain couples TRBV10-3 to TRBJ1-5; 7 nucleotides align to TRBD1. The V and J ends lost 4 bases and 0 bases, in that order; junction bases with no gene match: 3. The CDR3 has 15 residues. Germline-derived CDR1 and CDR2 are ENHRY and SYGVKD. This CDR3 is CAISVGQDSNQPQHF. DNA for the CDR3: TGTGCCATCAGTGTTGGACAGGATAGCAATCAGCCCCAGCATTTT.

This rearrangement joins TRBV5-5 to TRBJ1-1; D gene ambiguous. Germline CDR1 and CDR2: SGHKS and YYEKEE (reference sequence). V lost 4 bases and J 6 bases, leaving 10 bases between the germline ends. The CDR3 length is 12 residues. The CDR3 bases are TGTGCCAGCAGCCCCTCGTTCTCTGAAGCTTTCTTT. This encodes CASSPSFSEAFF.

This clone was detected only once. The gene calls are TRBV6-5 and TRBJ1-3; 9 bases align to TRBD1. CDR1 MNHEY and CDR2 SVGAGI come from the germline V gene. V trimming: 6 bases; J trimming: 4 bases; junction bases outside the gene matches: 4. The CDR3 runs to 14 residues. The CDR3 nucleotides are TGTGCCAGCAGCCGGACAGGGGTCGGAAACACCATATATTTT. This sequence encodes CASSRTGVGNTIYF.

The gene calls are TRBV5-1 and TRBJ1-4; 10 bases fit TRBD1. The V and J ends lost 0 bases and 6 bases, in that order; junction bases with no gene match: 5. CDR1 and CDR2 (germline): SGHRS, YFSETQ. The CDR3 contains 16 residues. CDR3 nucleotide sequence: TGCGCCAGCAGCTTGGAAGGACAGGGGGGTCATGAAAAACTGTTTTTT. Translating it yields CASSLEGQGGHEKLFF. The full variable domain, completed using reference TRBV5-1 and TRBJ1-4, is KAGVTQTPRYLIKTRGQQVTLSCSPISGHRSVSWYQQTPGQGLQFLFEYFSETQRNKGNFPGRFSGRQFSNSRSEMNVSTLELGDSALYLCASSLEGQGGHEKLFFGSGTQLSVL.

Notes on this clone: This specimen includes other DNA sequences encoding the same CDR3. The gene calls are TRBV7-2 and TRBJ2-3; TRBD2 matches 11 bases. The CDR3 loop spans 17 amino acids. With 4 bases clipped from V and 0 bases from J, the junction kept 6 bases outside the gene matches. The germline V gene encodes CDR1 SGHTA and CDR2 FQGNSA. The DNA of the CDR3 is TGTGCCAGCAGCTCCGGGACTAGCGGTTCTAGCACAGATACGCAGTATTTT. It yields the protein CASSSGTSGSSTDTQYF.